This record concerns one TCR beta chain sequence. Antigen unknown. CDR3 length equals 20 residues. CDR1 and CDR2 (germline): MNHEY, SVGEGT. Unmatched junction bases numbered 27, after V lost 11 bases and J lost 10 bases. The sample originates from a study of T cells after yellow fever vaccination. Whole-study results and caveats: One caveat is that FACS-sorted repertoires could contain abundant clonotypes contaminating from the bulk population.

MiXCR, run by TCRdb on the 5' RACE reads, gives a single entry per CDR3 protein. The repertoire includes a few hundred thousand distinct CDR3 sequences, about 15% of them detected once, and 15% to 20% sits in the top ten. This clonotype originated in a man younger than 35 who received the YFV17D yellow fever vaccine. The sequencing here drew on PBMCs, taken 4 to 5 days after the first yellow fever vaccination. The V call is TRBV6-2 or TRBV6-3, the J call TRBJ2-1, with 15 nucleotides matching TRBD2. The CDR3 region is CALSFRGDGRTSGGAGEQFF. The CDR3 bases are TGTGCCCTGTCCTTTAGAGGGGACGGACGGACTAGCGGGGGGGCCGGGGAGCAGTTCTTC.